The clone carrying this TCR beta chain turned up a few times. The target antigen is unknown. Deletions cut 6 bases from V and 0 bases from J, with 10 bases between. Germline V gene sequence: CDR1 DFQATT, CDR2 SNEGSKA (reference sequence). This CDR3 comprises 13 residues. This specimen comes from a study of T cells in Graves' hyperthyroidism and ophthalmopathy. The study, taken as a whole, reports: Most thyroid clonotypes with frequency above 0.001 were detected in blood.

The source material, RNA transcripts, was used to amplify TCR beta CDR3 regions. Initially, a first-round RT-PCR of the TCR CDR3 employed the HTBI primer set. TCRdb redid the calling of the multiplex PCR reads with MiXCR, one entry per CDR3 protein. This repertoire shows more than 350,000 distinct CDR3 sequences, 13% to 15% found once; its top ten account for roughly a fifth. Among ophthalmopathy patients, the Clinical Activity Score reached at least 3, the NOSPECS grade reached at least 4, and duration remained under 3 months. The sequence was obtained from a woman aged 30 to 39 with Graves' ophthalmopathy. The specimen sequenced was blood. V is TRBV20-1 and J is TRBJ2-3; tentatively, D is TRBD1 (5 bases). CDR3 coding DNA: TGCAGTGCGGCCGACAGAAGCACAGATACGCAGTATTTT. Its translation is CSAADRSTDTQYF.